Listed below are T cell receptor beta chains from one sample, sequenced in a study of cytomegalovirus exposure and HLA in healthy donors. The method was immunoSEQ multiplex PCR; TCRdb's version includes in-frame clones alone and lacks a portion of them. In the table there are roughly 80,000 clones, about 74% of which are singletons. The source material was PBMCs. The source of these receptors is a woman aged 45 to 65 in good health and CMV-seropositive. CDR3s include the opening cysteine and the closing phenylalanine or tryptophan. A D gene is named only where the DNA matches it firmly. A row's size may be missing; if present it is once, few, many or a size class.

D: TRBD1
J: TRBJ1-2
size: NA
V: TRBV6-1
DNA: TGTGCCAGCAGTGTACTGGGACAGGGGGCGCGAGGCTACACCTTC
CDR3: CASSVLGQGARGYTF

D: TRBD2
J: TRBJ2-1
size: NA
V: TRBV7-8
DNA: TGTGCCAGCAGCTTTTTAACTAGCGGGAACAATGAGCAGTTCTTC
CDR3: CASSFLTSGNNEQFF

D: TRBD1
J: TRBJ1-4
size: NA
V: TRBV10-2
DNA: TGCGCCAGTCAGGACAGGTTTAAAACTAATGAAAAACTGTTTTTT
CDR3: CASQDRFKTNEKLFF

D: TRBD1
J: TRBJ2-7
size: few
V: TRBV19
DNA: TGTGCCAGTAGCCCAACCCGGGACAGGGTGGGCGGTATGCGGGGGAAACTCGAGCAGTACTTC
CDR3: CASSPTRDRVGGMRGKLEQYF

D: NA
J: TRBJ1-5
size: NA
V: TRBV6-1
DNA: TGTGCCAGCAGTGAAGCTGGTCAGGGTGGCAATCAGCCCCAGCATTTT
CDR3: CASSEAGQGGNQPQHF

D: NA
J: TRBJ1-2
size: NA
V: TRBV7-3
DNA: TGTGCCAGCAGACCCCGAGGGCTAGGAGACTATGGCTACACCTTC
CDR3: CASRPRGLGDYGYTF

D: TRBD2
J: TRBJ2-1
size: NA
V: TRBV28
DNA: TGTGCCAGCAGTGGGGCAGCGGGAGTGGGTTACAATGAGCAGTTCTTC
CDR3: CASSGAAGVGYNEQFF

D: TRBD1
J: TRBJ2-7
size: NA
V: TRBV6-1
DNA: TGTGCCAGCCTTAGACAGGGAAAGGACGAGCAGTACTTC
CDR3: CASLRQGKDEQYF

D: TRBD1
J: TRBJ1-5
size: NA
V: TRBV30
DNA: TGTGCCTGGGGACAGGGGGGAGATCAGCCCCAGCATTTT
CDR3: CAWGQGGDQPQHF

D: TRBD1
J: TRBJ1-2
size: once
V: TRBV30
DNA: TGTGCCTGGGGTCACAGGGGGGCTAACTATGGCTACACCTTC
CDR3: CAWGHRGANYGYTF

D: NA
J: TRBJ2-7
size: NA
V: TRBV15
DNA: TGTGCCACCAGCAGAGGACGGAGCGAGCAGTACTTC
CDR3: CATSRGRSEQYF

D: NA
J: TRBJ1-5
size: NA
V: TRBV7-9
DNA: TGTGCCAGCAGCTTGATGGGGGGAGAACAGCCCCAGCATTTT
CDR3: CASSLMGGEQPQHF

D: TRBD2
J: TRBJ2-3
size: NA
V: TRBV14
DNA: TGTGCCAGCAGCCTTTGGACTAGCGGGGGTGATACGCAGTATTTT
CDR3: CASSLWTSGGDTQYF

D: TRBD1
J: TRBJ2-5
size: NA
V: TRBV7-9
DNA: TGTGCCAGCAGCTTTCTACAGGGGGAAGAGACCCAGTACTTC
CDR3: CASSFLQGEETQYF

D: TRBD1
J: TRBJ1-3
size: NA
V: TRBV6-1
DNA: TGTGCCAGCAGTGAACTCGACAGGGGGTATTCTGGAAACACCATATATTTT
CDR3: CASSELDRGYSGNTIYF

D: NA
J: TRBJ2-5
size: NA
V: TRBV6-1
DNA: TGTGCCAGCAGTGAACTAGGGGGAGTCATAACCCAGTACTTC
CDR3: CASSELGGVITQYF